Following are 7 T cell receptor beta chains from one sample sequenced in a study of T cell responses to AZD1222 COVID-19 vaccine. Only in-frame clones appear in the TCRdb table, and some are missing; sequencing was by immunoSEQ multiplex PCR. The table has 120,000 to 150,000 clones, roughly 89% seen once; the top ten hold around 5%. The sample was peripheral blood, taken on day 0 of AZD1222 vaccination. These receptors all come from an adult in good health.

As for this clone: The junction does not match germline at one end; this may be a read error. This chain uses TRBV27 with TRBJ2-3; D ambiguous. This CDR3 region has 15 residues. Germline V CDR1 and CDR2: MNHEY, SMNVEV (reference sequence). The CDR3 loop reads CASSPQKGSTDTQYF. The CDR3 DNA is TGTGCCAGCAGTCCCCAAAAGGGTAGCACCGATACGCAGTATTTT.

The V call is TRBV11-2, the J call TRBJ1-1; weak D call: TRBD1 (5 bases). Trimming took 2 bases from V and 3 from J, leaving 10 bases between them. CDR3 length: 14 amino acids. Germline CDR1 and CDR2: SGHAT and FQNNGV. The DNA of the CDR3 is TGTGCCAGCAGCTTAAGGCAGGGAGACACTGAAGCTTTCTTT. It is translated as CASSLRQGDTEAFF.

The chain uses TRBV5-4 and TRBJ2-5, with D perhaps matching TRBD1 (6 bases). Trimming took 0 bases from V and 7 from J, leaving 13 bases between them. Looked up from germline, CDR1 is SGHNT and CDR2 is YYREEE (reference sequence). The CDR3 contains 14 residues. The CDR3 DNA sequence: TGTGCCAGCAGCTTGGTGCCAGGGGAAGTGACCCAGTACTTC. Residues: CASSLVPGEVTQYF.

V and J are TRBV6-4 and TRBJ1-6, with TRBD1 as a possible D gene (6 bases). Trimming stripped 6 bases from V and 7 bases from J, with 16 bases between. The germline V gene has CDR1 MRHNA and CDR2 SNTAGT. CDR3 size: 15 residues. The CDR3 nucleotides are TGTGCCAGCAGCCAGCATGCAGGGGTGAATTCACCCCTCCACTTT. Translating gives CASSQHAGVNSPLHF.

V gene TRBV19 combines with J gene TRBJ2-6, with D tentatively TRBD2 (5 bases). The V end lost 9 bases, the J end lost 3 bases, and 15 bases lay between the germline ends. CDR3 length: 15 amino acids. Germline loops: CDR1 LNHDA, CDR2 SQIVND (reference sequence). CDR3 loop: CARRPDCNGANVLTF. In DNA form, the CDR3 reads TGTGCCAGAAGGCCGGACTGTAATGGGGCCAACGTCCTGACTTTC.

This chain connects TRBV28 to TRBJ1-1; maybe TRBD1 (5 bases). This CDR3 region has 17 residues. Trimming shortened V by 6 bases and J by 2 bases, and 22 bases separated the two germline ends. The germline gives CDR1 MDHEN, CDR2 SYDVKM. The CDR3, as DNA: TGTGCCAGCAGGCATACGGGGGGGAAGTCTTCCAACACTGAAGCTTTCTTT. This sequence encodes CASRHTGGKSSNTEAFF.

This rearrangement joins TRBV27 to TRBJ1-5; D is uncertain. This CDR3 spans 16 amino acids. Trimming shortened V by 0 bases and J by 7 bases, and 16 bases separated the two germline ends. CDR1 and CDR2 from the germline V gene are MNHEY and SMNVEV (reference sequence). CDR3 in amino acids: CASSLSSFGVLQPQHF. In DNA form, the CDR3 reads TGTGCCAGCAGTTTATCGAGTTTCGGGGTACTCCAGCCCCAGCATTTT.